Sequencing of this T cell receptor (beta chain) was carried out in a study of T-cell memory formation after mild COVID-19. Study-wide results and caveats: That cross-reactive memory joined was suggested by some responding clones appearing in pre-infection memory.

As concerns this clonotype: Its specificity is unknown.

Via MiXCR, TCRdb re-called the 5' RACE reads, giving one row per CDR3 protein. The sample shows 85,000 to 130,000 distinct CDR3 sequences, about 15% of them seen only once. The TCR sequence derives from an adult woman who had mild COVID-19 (a few samples of this study predate the infection). Cell type and time point are not known. Sequencing input: PBMCs or a T cell subset sorted from them (not recorded which).

The CDR3 region is CASSLDGYSGNTIYF. The CDR3 nucleotides read TGCGCCAGCAGCCTGGACGGATACTCTGGAAACACCATATATTTT. V and J are TRBV5-1 and TRBJ1-3, with D hard to call. The germline V gene has CDR1 SGHRS and CDR2 YFSETQ. Trimming shortened V by 4 bases and J by 0 bases, and 11 bases separated the two germline ends. This CDR3 comprises 15 residues.